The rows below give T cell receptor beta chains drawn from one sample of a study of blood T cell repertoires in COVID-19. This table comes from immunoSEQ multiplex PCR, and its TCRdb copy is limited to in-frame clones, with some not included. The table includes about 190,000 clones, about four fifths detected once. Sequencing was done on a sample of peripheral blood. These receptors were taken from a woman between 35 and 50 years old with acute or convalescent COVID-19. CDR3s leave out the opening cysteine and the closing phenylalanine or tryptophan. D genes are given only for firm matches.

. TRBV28 ASNPYKRVGTGELF
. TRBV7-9 ASSLEGVTNEQF
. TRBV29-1 SVKQGGGTEAF
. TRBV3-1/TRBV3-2 ASSRGTEAF
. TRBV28 ASSRNRAGYT
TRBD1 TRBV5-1 ASRVEQGAGELF
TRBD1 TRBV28 ASRRGQGSNQPQH
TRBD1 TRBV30 AWKSGTGSNYGYT
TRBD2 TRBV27 ASSPGASGGLYEQY
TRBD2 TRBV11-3 ASSFGLAGEQY
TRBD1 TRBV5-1 ASSLAGSGGFRNTEAF
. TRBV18 ASSPYVTGGNTIY
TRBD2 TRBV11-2 ASSLVRRNRGGPPYEQF
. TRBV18 ASSPGGSFVEQY
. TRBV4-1 APRQKRGRGHIQY
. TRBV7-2 ASSLEGQGGRYT
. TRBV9 ASSWEGELF
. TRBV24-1 ATSDSDSPEQY
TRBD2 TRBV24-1 ATSDSGTSGGGDLDTQY
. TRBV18 ASSPPGSTDTQY
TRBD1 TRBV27 ASRDRDGQPQH
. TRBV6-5 ASRTPPVGEQF
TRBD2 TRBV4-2 ASSQDFSGRVEQF
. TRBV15 ATSRRQALDTDTQY
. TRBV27 ASSFLDTQY
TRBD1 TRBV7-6 ASSQRRGRRVYEQY
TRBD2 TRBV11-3 ASSTGLAGFNEQF
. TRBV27 ASSLRRQETQY
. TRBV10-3 AISESVTPTAT
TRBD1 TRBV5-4 ASRGGQGTRNEQF
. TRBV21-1 ASSKGLSGEAF
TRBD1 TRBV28 ASHRGSLQPQH
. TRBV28 ASSLRAQSGKTF
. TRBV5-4 ASSLVALSGANVLT
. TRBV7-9 ASALMNTEAF
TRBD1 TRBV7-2 ASSSDRGLEAF
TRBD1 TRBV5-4 ASSSGQGIHEQY
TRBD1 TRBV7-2 ASRAGQGYGYT
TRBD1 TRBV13 ATLDRASTDTQY
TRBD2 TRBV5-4 ASGSGLAGGWSSYEQY
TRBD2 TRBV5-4 ASSLGGGWERERYEQY
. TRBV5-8 ASSLEMRTDTQY
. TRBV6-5 ASDRLGTEAF
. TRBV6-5 ASSYVGVYTEAF
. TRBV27 ASRGRYSYNEQF
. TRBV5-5 ASIKEGTEAF
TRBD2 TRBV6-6 ASSRGGVKNIQY
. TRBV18 ASSSGGLYGYT
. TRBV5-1 ASSLVGGAQGKNSPLH
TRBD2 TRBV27 ASGAGTSGSNEQF
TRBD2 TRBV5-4 ASSLLGLAGKSPYEQY
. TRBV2 ASTWGGTEAF
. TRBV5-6 ASSPDSYGYT
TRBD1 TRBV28 ASSSPSGGTYGYT